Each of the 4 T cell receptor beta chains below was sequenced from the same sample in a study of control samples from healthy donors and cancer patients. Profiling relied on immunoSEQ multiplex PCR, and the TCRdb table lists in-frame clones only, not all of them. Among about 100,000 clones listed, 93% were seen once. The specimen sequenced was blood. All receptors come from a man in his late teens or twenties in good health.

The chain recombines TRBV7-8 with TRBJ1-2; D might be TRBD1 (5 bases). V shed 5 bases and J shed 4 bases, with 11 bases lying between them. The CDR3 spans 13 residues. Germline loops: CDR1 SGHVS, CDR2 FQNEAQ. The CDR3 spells CASSPRDFYGYTF. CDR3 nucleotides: TGTGCCAGCAGCCCGAGGGACTTCTATGGCTACACCTTC. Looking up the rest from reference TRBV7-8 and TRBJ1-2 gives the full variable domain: GAGVSQSPRYKVAKRGQDVALRCDPISGHVSLFWYQQALGQGPEFLTYFQNEAQLDKSGLPSDRFFAERPEGSVSTLKIQRTQQEDSAVYLCASSPRDFYGYTFGSGTRLTVV.

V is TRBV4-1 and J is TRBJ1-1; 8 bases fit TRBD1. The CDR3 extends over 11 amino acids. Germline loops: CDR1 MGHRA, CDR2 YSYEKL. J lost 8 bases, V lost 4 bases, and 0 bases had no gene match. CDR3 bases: TGCGCCAGCAGCCGGGACAGGGAAGCTTTCTTT. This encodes CASSRDREAFF.

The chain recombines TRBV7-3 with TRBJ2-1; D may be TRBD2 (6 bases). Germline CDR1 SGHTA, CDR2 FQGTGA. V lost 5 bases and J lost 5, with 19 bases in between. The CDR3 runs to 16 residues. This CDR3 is CASSHFPGSGDNEQFF. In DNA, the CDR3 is TGTGCCAGCAGCCATTTCCCCGGGAGTGGGGACAATGAGCAGTTCTTC.

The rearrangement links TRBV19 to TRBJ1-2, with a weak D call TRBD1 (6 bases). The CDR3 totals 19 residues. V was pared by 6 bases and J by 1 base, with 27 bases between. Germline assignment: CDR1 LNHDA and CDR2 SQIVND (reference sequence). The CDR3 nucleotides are TGTGCCAGTAGATCGACAGGACCAGTCTCCCGAGCTTTTAACTATGGCTACACCTTC. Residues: CASRSTGPVSRAFNYGYTF.